This T cell receptor (beta chain) was found in a study of cytomegalovirus exposure and HLA in healthy donors (dated by TCRdb to about 2017). In terms of the full investigation: The 550 to 750 repertoires of the first cohort and the 120 validation repertoires were produced on the same platform, according to a later analysis. The study combined high-throughput TCR immunosequencing, statistical association of individual TCRs with disease status, and machine learning to predict cytomegalovirus infection status. Along with the approximately 620-subject first cohort, a separate validation cohort of 120 different subjects was used. The study aimed to test whether signatures of past pathogen exposure could be identified by cataloging public T cell receptors.

Note on this clone: The antigen this receptor binds is unknown. No much larger clonotype is one base removed from it; base qualities were not supplied.

The library was built by means of the immunoSEQ multiplex PCR assay. The published analysis was carried out like this. A statistical classification framework was developed to diagnose cytomegalovirus status using the catalog of TCR beta chain sequences. The source is immuneACCESS, and TCRdb retained only in-frame sequences with V and J called. Part of the clones is not carried over; for the studies checked, unresolved V genes explain less than half of this, and the remainder is unexplained. V and J calls and clone size come straight from that table; D and trimming were deduced from the DNA. The sample has over 75,000 clones on record, approximately 90% of them singletons. The ten largest clones add up to around 2.1% of the sample. The CDR3 spans 14 residues, from the cysteine through the phenylalanine. Just the 42-base CDR3 DNA is kept, in frame starting at base 1. V and J are truncated by 3 bases and 5 bases respectively, leaving an intervening sequence of 14 bases. The germline V gene supplies CDR1 SGHTA and CDR2 FQGNSA.

On the study overall, not on this receptor specifically: A later analysis had no HLA typing for the validation cohort, so co-occurrence there was scored across all 130 or so repertoires. In a later analysis, TCRs clustered in the first cohort were found to also tend to co-occur in the roughly 130 validation repertoires, with approximately 94% of cluster scores above 0. Most TCR sequences were seen in very few donors, while some public TCRs were found in many individuals. In vitro tests confirmed that a few of the cytomegalovirus-associated TCR beta chains recognize cytomegalovirus antigens. A total of about 180 TCR beta chains were listed by the study as associated with cytomegalovirus. The authors suggested that the approach could potentially be extended to other disease states and immunological phenotypes. The classifier was reported to diagnose cytomegalovirus status with high specificity and sensitivity in both the original cohort and the validation cohort.

Donors formed part of the validation cohort, which comprised over a hundred subjects and was distinct from the first cohort of 550 to 850 subjects. The V gene is TRBV7-2 and the J gene is TRBJ2-7; tentative D gene TRBD2, with 7 bases matching. What was sequenced was PBMCs. The clonotype originates from a man younger than 40 in good health and CMV-seronegative. The nucleotides are TGTGCCAGCAGCTTCCGGGGGGCCGTCGACGAGCAGTACTTC. Its protein product is CASSFRGAVDEQYF.